The clone carrying this T cell receptor (beta chain) was seen just once. Its antigen remains unidentified. Brentuximab vedotin exposure varied, and every patient relapsed after autologous stem cell transplantation. The source of the sample is a study of PD-1 blockade in classical Hodgkin lymphoma. The overall study: On a schedule of every 2 weeks, patients received nivolumab 3 mg/kg intravenously. General study points: Significantly greater TCR diversity emerged by C4D1 in CD4+ cells but not CD8+ cells. Causes of the repertoire differences remain undefined, possibly disease activity or prior therapy.

Germline V lookup: CDR1 MDHEN, CDR2 SYDVKM. The V and J ends lost 6 bases and 7 bases respectively, with 18 bases between them. The CDR3 length is 14 residues. The protocol was immunoSEQ multiplex PCR, while the TCRdb copy is restricted to in-frame clones and leaves out a portion. The table has tens of thousands of clones, roughly nine tenths seen once. The chain carries TRBV28 and TRBJ1-2; tentatively, D is TRBD1 (6 bases). This TCR was sampled from a human donor with classical Hodgkin lymphoma. The sequencing here drew on peripheral blood mononuclear cells (PBMCs), taken before the second cycle of nivolumab. The CDR3 region has the DNA TGTGCCAGCAGGCCCTCGGGGGGGCTTTTTGGCTACACCTTC. Protein product: CASRPSGGLFGYTF.